This TCR beta chain is from a study of STAT3 mutations in large granular lymphocyte leukemia. Turning to the study itself: More than half of T-LGLL patients received immunosuppressive therapy.

Clones were read by immunoSEQ multiplex PCR, and TCRdb kept only the in-frame ones, dropping some. The table includes around 17,000 clones, approximately 84% detected once. V lost 3 bases and J 3 bases, leaving 12 bases between the germline ends. Germline-derived CDR1 and CDR2 are SGHTA and FQGNSA. This CDR3 spans 14 amino acids. As to this clone: Its target is not known.

Whole-study results and caveats: Clonal expansion was inferred from other time points because no sample existed at each clone's first appearance. Variable sampling intervals and differing treatment regimens complicated linking therapy response to TCR clonal burden changes. At least one immunodominant TCR beta clonotype appeared in every T-cell large granular lymphocyte leukemia patient. In some patients, a small highly pathogenic clone possibly went undetected.

This clonotype originated in a man aged 45-65 years with T-cell large granular lymphocyte leukemia. Some clones in this sample may be carry-over from other donors' samples. The sequenced sample consisted of peripheral blood mononuclear cells. The chain recombines TRBV7-2 with TRBJ2-7; D not resolved. DNA of the CDR3: TGTGCCAGCAGCTTTGTGCAGACCGGCTACGAGCAGTACTTC. Amino acids: CASSFVQTGYEQYF.